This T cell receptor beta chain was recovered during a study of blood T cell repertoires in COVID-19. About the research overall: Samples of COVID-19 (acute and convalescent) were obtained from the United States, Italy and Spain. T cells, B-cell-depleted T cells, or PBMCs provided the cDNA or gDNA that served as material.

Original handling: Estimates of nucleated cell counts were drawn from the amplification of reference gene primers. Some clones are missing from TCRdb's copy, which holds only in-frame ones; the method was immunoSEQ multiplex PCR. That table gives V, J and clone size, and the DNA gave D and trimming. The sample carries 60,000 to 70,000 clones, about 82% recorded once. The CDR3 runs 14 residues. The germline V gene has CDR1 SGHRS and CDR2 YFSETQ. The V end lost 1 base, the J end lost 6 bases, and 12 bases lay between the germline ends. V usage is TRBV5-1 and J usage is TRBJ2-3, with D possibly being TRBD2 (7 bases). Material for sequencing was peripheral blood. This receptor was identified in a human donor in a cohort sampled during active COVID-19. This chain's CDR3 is CASSLRGAGDTQYF. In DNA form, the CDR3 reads TGCGCCAGCAGCTTGCGGGGGGCGGGGGATACGCAGTATTTT.